The next 21 T cell receptor beta chains were all read from a single sample in a study of memory CD4+ T cells and cytomegalovirus serostatus (dated by TCRdb to 2018 to 2020). Single viable CD3+CD4+CD8-CD45RO+ cells were sorted as memory CD4+ T cells on a FACSAria II. To prepare the library, the immunoSEQ multiplex PCR assay was applied. TCRdb stores this immuneACCESS table with in-frame sequences only. Part of the clones is absent; in the studies checked, under half of the shortfall reflects unresolved V genes, and no reason is known for the rest. The sample table shows more than 35,000 clones, and 65% to 80% are seen once. The ten largest clonotypes hold approximately 5.3% of the sample. The sample comprised memory CD4+ T cells from blood. The receptors were sampled from an adult in good health and CMV-seropositive.

V gene TRBV7-9 combines with J gene TRBJ2-7; 10 bases fit TRBD2. Germline CDR1 and CDR2: SEHNR and FQNEAQ (reference sequence). J lost 4 bases, V lost 0 bases, and 3 bases had no gene match. The CDR3 extends over 15 amino acids. The CDR3 reads CASSLASGRRYEQYF. DNA for the CDR3: TGTGCCAGCAGCTTAGCTAGCGGGAGGAGGTACGAGCAGTACTTC.

V gene TRBV15 combines with J gene TRBJ2-2; tentative D call: TRBD2 (6 bases). CDR3 length: 15 residues. V was cut by 5 bases and J by 3 bases, with 13 bases left in between. Germline loops: CDR1 LNHNV, CDR2 YYDKDF (reference sequence). The CDR3 DNA sequence: TGTGCCACCAGCGGCCAGGGACTCCACACCGGGGAGCTGTTTTTT. It is translated as CATSGQGLHTGELFF.

The chain is built from TRBV5-6 and TRBJ2-7; D unclear. CDR1 and CDR2 from the germline V gene are SGHDT and YYEEEE. This CDR3 spans 12 amino acids. Trimming stripped 1 base from V and 7 bases from J, with 9 bases between. CDR3 in DNA: TGTGCCAGCAGCTTGAGGGCTTGGGAGCAGTACTTC. As protein: CASSLRAWEQYF. Filled out from reference TRBV5-6 and TRBJ2-7, the complete variable domain reads DAGVTQSPTHLIKTRGQQVTLRCSPKSGHDTVSWYQQALGQGPQFIFQYYEEEERQRGNFPDRFSGHQFPNYSSELNVNALLLGDSALYLCASSLRAWEQYFGPGTRLTVT.

This chain connects TRBV7-8 to TRBJ2-3; 8 positions match TRBD2. The CDR3 is 17 residues long. After removal of 0 bases from V and 5 bases from J, the junction contained 10 bases not matched to a gene. CDR1 SGHVS and CDR2 FQNEAQ come from the germline V gene. CDR3 sequence: CASSLALLAGPGDTQYF. The CDR3 coding sequence is TGTGCCAGCAGCTTAGCGCTCTTAGCGGGGCCCGGAGATACGCAGTATTTT.

The V gene is TRBV5-1, the J gene TRBJ1-1; D unclear. The CDR3 totals 15 residues. V was trimmed by 1 base and J by 4 bases, leaving 14 bases between them. Germline V gene data show CDR1 as SGHRS and CDR2 as YFSETQ. CDR3 nucleotide sequence: TGCGCCAGCAGCTTGAGTGCCTCCCCACCCACTGAAGCTTTCTTT. Protein product: CASSLSASPPTEAFF.

The chain combines TRBV7-9 with TRBJ1-1; D might be TRBD1 (5 bases). The CDR3 sequence is 19 residues long. In germline, CDR1 is SEHNR, CDR2 FQNEAQ (reference sequence). V dropped 1 base and J dropped 0 bases, with 21 bases sitting between them. CDR3 sequence reads: CASSLVPSRDGSMNTEAFF. CDR3 DNA sequence: TGTGCCAGCAGCTTAGTACCAAGCCGGGACGGAAGCATGAACACTGAAGCTTTCTTT.

The V gene is TRBV4-3, the J gene TRBJ2-7; 8 nucleotides align to TRBD1. The V gene end was trimmed by 3 bases and the J gene end by 3 bases; junction bases not matched to a gene: 4. Germline V CDR1 and CDR2: LGHNA, YSLEER. CDR3 length: 14 amino acids. CDR3: CASSHSQGDYEQYF. DNA of the CDR3: TGCGCCAGCAGCCACTCACAGGGGGACTACGAGCAGTACTTC.

V usage is TRBV4-3 and J usage is TRBJ2-3; 7 nucleotides agree with TRBD1. Germline CDR1 LGHNA, CDR2 YSLEER. The CDR3 sequence is 14 residues long. V lost 4 bases and J lost 1; bases outside the gene matches: 2. This CDR3 is CASSLGQGTDTQYF. Written as DNA, the CDR3 is TGCGCCAGCAGCCTAGGACAGGGCACAGATACGCAGTATTTT.

The rearrangement uses TRBV6-1 and TRBJ1-2; 9 nucleotides line up with TRBD1. Germline trimming cut 6 bases from V and 6 bases from J; bases unmatched to any gene: 5. Germline values: CDR1 MNHNS, CDR2 SASEGT. There are 13 residues in the CDR3. The CDR3 coding sequence is TGTGCCAGCAGGAGACAGGGGGGAGATGGCTACACCTTC. Protein: CASRRQGGDGYTF.

This clone is a singleton in its sample. The V and J genes are TRBV6-1 and TRBJ2-2; D is perhaps TRBD1 (5 bases). The CDR3 extends over 14 amino acids. V dropped 6 bases and J dropped 4 bases, with 12 bases sitting between them. Germline-derived CDR1 and CDR2 are MNHNS and SASEGT. CDR3 DNA: TGTGCCAGCAGGGGTCAGGGCTCCACCGGGGAGCTGTTTTTT. Translating gives CASRGQGSTGELFF.

V is TRBV10-2 and J is TRBJ1-3; D is uncertain. Looked up from germline, CDR1 is WSHSY and CDR2 is SAAADI. The V end lost 6 bases, the J end lost 0 bases, and 15 bases lay between the germline ends. The CDR3 length is 16 residues. This CDR3 is CASSRGQGRSGNTIYF. The DNA for the CDR3 is TGCGCCAGCAGCCGGGGTCAAGGACGCTCTGGAAACACCATATATTTT.

This chain connects TRBV4-1 to TRBJ1-1, with D perhaps TRBD1 (5 bases). V shed 2 bases and J shed 3 bases, with 16 bases lying between them. The germline V gene has CDR1 MGHRA and CDR2 YSYEKL. The CDR3 sequence is 16 residues long. CDR3 sequence reads: CASSQNPGTLDTEAFF. In DNA form, the CDR3 reads TGCGCCAGCAGCCAAAACCCCGGGACCCTTGACACTGAAGCTTTCTTT.

The rearrangement uses TRBV6-4 and TRBJ2-3, with TRBD2 identical over 11 bases. V lost 5 bases, J lost 3 bases, and 4 bases stayed unmatched. Germline CDR1 MRHNA, CDR2 SNTAGT. The CDR3 is made up of 15 amino acids. The CDR3 nucleotides are TGTGCCAGCAGTCCACTAGCGGGGGTGACAGATACGCAGTATTTT. Residues: CASSPLAGVTDTQYF.

This clone was recorded once. The chain carries TRBV9 and TRBJ2-1, with TRBD2 identical over 9 bases. Per the germline V gene, CDR1 is SGDLS and CDR2 is YYNGEE. The CDR3 is 15 amino acids. After removal of 0 bases from V and 3 bases from J, the junction contained 1 base not matched to a gene. This CDR3 reads CASSVGGGVYNEQFF. The CDR3 coding sequence is TGTGCCAGCAGCGTAGGCGGGGGGGTCTACAATGAGCAGTTCTTC.

The J gene is TRBJ2-3, the V gene TRBV4-3; tentative D call: TRBD2 (6 bases). V lost 2 bases, J lost 4 bases, and 13 bases lay in between. Germline CDR1 LGHNA, CDR2 YSLEER. The CDR3 has 15 residues. DNA for the CDR3: TGCGCCAGCAGCCAAACAGTGGAGGGAGCAGATACGCAGTATTTT. As protein: CASSQTVEGADTQYF.

The V call is TRBV7-2, the J call TRBJ2-1; tentative D call: TRBD2 (5 bases). The CDR3 is 14 residues long. Deletions cut 7 bases from V and 8 bases from J, with 18 bases between. Germline assignment: CDR1 SGHTA and CDR2 FQGNSA. The CDR3 loop reads CASNQQSGTHEQFF. CDR3 nucleotides: TGTGCCAGCAACCAACAGAGCGGCACCCATGAGCAGTTCTTC.

The chain uses TRBV6-1 and TRBJ2-2, with TRBD2 matching over 9 bases. Germline CDR1 MNHNS, CDR2 SASEGT. This CDR3 has 15 residues. J lost 4 bases, V lost 3 bases, and 3 bases had no gene match. CDR3 in amino acids: CASSDQRGATGELFF. CDR3 bases: TGTGCCAGCAGTGACCAGCGGGGGGCCACCGGGGAGCTGTTTTTT.

The chain couples TRBV5-8 to TRBJ2-7; D may be TRBD1 (5 bases). CDR1 SGHTS and CDR2 YDEGEE come from the germline V gene. Between the trimmed V and J ends, which lost 5 bases and 1 base, there was a span of 13 bases. The CDR3 spans 14 residues. DNA of the CDR3: TGTGCCAGCAGGCCGTGGGGCCTTTCCTACGAGCAGTACTTC. Translated: CASRPWGLSYEQYF.

The chain recombines TRBV6-1 with TRBJ2-7; D might be TRBD1 (6 bases). There are 14 residues in the CDR3. In germline, CDR1 is MNHNS, CDR2 SASEGT. Trimming removed 5 bases at V and 5 bases at J, with 16 bases between. DNA of the CDR3: TGTGCCAGCAGTTCTACACCTACAGGGCACGAGCAGTACTTC. Translated: CASSSTPTGHEQYF.

The rearrangement links TRBV4-3 to TRBJ1-3; no clear D. This CDR3 is built from 14 residues. Germline V gene sequence: CDR1 LGHNA, CDR2 YSLEER. V was cut by 1 base and J by 3 bases, with 7 bases left in between. CDR3 nucleotide sequence: TGCGCCAGCAGCCAAGGTCTCAGTGGAAACACCATATATTTT. Amino acids: CASSQGLSGNTIYF.

The J gene is TRBJ2-2, the V gene TRBV21-1; the tabulated D call, TRBD2, remains unverified against the DNA. TRBV21-1 is listed as a pseudogene. The CDR3 consists of 17 residues. CDR3 DNA sequence: TGTGCCAGCAGCGATCTCCAGCGGGAGACAAGCACCGGGGAGCTGTTTTTT. Translation: CASSDLQRETSTGELFF.